This section outlines one T cell receptor (beta chain) sequence together with its context. Its antigen remains unidentified. This entry is derived from a study of cytomegalovirus exposure and HLA in healthy donors. Study results and limitations: A cluster of highly shared sequence variants was likely a sequencing artifact. Reports credit the classifier with highly specific, highly sensitive diagnosis of cytomegalovirus status.

The PCR used 60 Vbeta and 13 Jbeta primers. TCRdb's copy holds only in-frame clones and misses some; the assay was immunoSEQ multiplex PCR. The sample includes roughly 120,000 clones, around 69% seen only once; the top ten take 6.5% to 9%. In germline, CDR1 is SNHLY, CDR2 FYNNEI. The CDR3 runs 16 residues. V gave up 5 bases and J gave up 4 bases; unmatched junction bases: 13. The chain employs TRBV2 and TRBJ1-2; 7 bases line up with TRBD1. Sequencing was done on a sample of PBMCs. The origin of this receptor is a middle-aged woman in good health and CMV-seropositive. Here the CDR3 reads CASSPFLGTALYGYTF. The DNA of the CDR3 is TGTGCCAGCAGTCCCTTCCTAGGGACAGCACTCTATGGCTACACCTTC.